Described below is a single T cell receptor beta chain sequence and its context. The sample contains more than one DNA sequence encoding this CDR3. TCRdb's copy holds only in-frame clones and misses some; the assay was immunoSEQ multiplex PCR. The sample holds approximately 130,000 clones, approximately 84% seen once. The data were taken from a study of blood T cell repertoires in COVID-19. Overall study context: Samples of COVID-19 (acute and convalescent) were obtained from the United States, Italy and Spain.

Input material: peripheral blood. The source of this sequence is a human donor in a cohort sampled during active COVID-19.

The CDR3 DNA follows: TGTGCCAGCTCAATAGCCGACCTCACATGGTCACCCCTCCACTTT. Translated: CASSIADLTWSPLHF. The chain is built from TRBV18 and TRBJ1-6; D gene unclear. V dropped 5 bases and J dropped 10 bases, with 18 bases sitting between them. The germline V gene encodes CDR1 KGHSH and CDR2 LQKENI. The CDR3 covers 15 residues.